This T cell receptor (beta chain) comes out of a study of CD8+ T cells in alopecia areata. Study as a whole: People stayed on tofacitinib for 6 to 18 months, then stopped the drug for 6 months.

This CDR3 has 11 residues. Germline V lookup: CDR1 DFQATT, CDR2 SNEGSKA (reference sequence). Lesional scalp punch biopsies and peripheral blood came from alopecia areata patients. Isolation of CD4+ and CD8+ T cells from PBMCs was achieved by sorting. Following extraction, RNA underwent reverse transcription to cDNA, which served as the sequencing template. The protocol was immunoSEQ multiplex PCR, while the TCRdb copy is restricted to in-frame clones and leaves out a portion. This table has about 150,000 clones, roughly three fifths appearing once. V gene TRBV20-1 combines with J gene TRBJ1-2, with TRBD1 matching over 10 bases. The receptor was derived from a human donor with alopecia areata. This sample comprised CD4+ T cells sorted from blood, obtained at week 0. The chain's CDR3 is CRAGQGDGYTF. CDR3 in DNA: TGCAGGGCAGGACAGGGGGATGGCTACACCTTC.